This TCR beta chain stems from a study of sequential checkpoint blockade in melanoma. Across the whole study: First-line arms were nivolumab then ipilimumab, or the reverse, randomized 1:1.

Data came from immunoSEQ multiplex PCR; TCRdb stores just in-frame clones and leaves some out. The sample consists of more than 9,000 clones, less than 80% of them appearing once. Deletions cut 8 bases from V and 3 bases from J, with 18 bases between. The CDR3 has 15 amino acids. Germline V gives CDR1 SEHNR, CDR2 FQNEAQ (reference sequence). Described treatment: randomized to nivolumab then ipilimumab (arm A) or the reverse (arm B). No patient had prior DNA-damaging chemotherapy. From thawed PBMCs, live CD3+CD8+ cells negative for CD19 and CD56 were sorted. This TCR was sampled from a human donor with melanoma. The chain joins TRBV7-9 to TRBJ2-3; tentatively, D is TRBD2 (6 bases). The sample consisted of CD8+ T cells sorted from blood (inferred from file names), taken from a patient given nivolumab and ipilimumab in sequence. The CDR3 bases are TGTGCCAGCCTATTAGTACGCGGGAAGACAGATACGCAGTATTTT. It is translated as CASLLVRGKTDTQYF. The full variable domain, with the rest looked up from reference TRBV7-9 and TRBJ2-3, is DTGVSQNPRHKITKRGQNVTFRCDPISEHNRLYWYRQTLGQGPEFLTYFQNEAQLEKSRLLSDRFSAERPKGSFSTLEIQRTEQGDSAMYLCASLLVRGKTDTQYFGPGTRLTVL.